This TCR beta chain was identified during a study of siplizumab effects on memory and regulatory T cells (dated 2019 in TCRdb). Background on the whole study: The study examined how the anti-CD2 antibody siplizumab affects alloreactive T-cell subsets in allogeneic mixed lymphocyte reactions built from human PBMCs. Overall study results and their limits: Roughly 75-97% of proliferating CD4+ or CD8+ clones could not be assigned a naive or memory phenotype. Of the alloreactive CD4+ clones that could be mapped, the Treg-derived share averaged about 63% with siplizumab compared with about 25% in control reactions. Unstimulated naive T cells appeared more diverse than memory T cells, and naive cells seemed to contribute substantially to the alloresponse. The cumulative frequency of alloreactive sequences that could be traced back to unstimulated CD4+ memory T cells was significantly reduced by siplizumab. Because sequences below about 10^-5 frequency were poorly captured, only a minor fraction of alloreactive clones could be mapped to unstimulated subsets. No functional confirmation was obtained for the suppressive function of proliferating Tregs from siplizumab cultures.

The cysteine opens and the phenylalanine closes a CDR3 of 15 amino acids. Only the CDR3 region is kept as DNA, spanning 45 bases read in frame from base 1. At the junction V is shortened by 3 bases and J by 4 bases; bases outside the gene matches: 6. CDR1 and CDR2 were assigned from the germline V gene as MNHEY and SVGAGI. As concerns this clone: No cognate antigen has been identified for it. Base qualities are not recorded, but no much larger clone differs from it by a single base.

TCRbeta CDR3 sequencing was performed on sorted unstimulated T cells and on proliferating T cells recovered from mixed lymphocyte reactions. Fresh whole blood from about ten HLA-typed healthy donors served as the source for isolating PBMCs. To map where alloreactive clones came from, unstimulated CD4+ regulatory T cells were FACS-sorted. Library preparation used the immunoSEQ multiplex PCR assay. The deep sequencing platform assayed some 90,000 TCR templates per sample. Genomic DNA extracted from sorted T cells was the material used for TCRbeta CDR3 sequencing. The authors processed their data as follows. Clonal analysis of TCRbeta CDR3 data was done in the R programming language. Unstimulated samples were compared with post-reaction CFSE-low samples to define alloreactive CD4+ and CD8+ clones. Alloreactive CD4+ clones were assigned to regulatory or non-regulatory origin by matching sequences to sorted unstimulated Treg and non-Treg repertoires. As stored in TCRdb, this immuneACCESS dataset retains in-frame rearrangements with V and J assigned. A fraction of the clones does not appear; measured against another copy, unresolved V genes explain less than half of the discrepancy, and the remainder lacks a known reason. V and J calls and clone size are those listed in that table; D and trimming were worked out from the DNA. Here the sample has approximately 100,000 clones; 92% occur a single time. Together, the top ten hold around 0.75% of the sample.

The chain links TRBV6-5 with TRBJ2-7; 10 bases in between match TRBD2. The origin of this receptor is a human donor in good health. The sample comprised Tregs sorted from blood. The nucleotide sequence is TGTGCCAGCAGTTATTTAGCGGGAGGACATTACGAGCAGTACTTC. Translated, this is CASSYLAGGHYEQYF.